The 20 T cell receptor beta chains presented below share a single source sample, sequenced in a study of tissue T cells after allogeneic stem cell transplantation. Only in-frame clones appear in the TCRdb table, and some are missing; sequencing was by immunoSEQ multiplex PCR. The table has 5,500 to 7,000 clones, 55% to 65% seen once; the top ten hold about a fifth. This material consisted of tissue from the jejunum, taken at autopsy. The receptors originated from a male donor at least 60 years old with lung cancer.

The table lists this clone with a few counts. The rearrangement links TRBV5-6 to TRBJ2-7; D is perhaps TRBD1 (5 bases). The V gene lost 1 base and the J gene lost 3 bases, with 17 bases spanning the gap. This CDR3 comprises 16 residues. Germline V CDR1 and CDR2: SGHDT, YYEEEE. The CDR3 nucleotides are TGTGCCAGCAGCTTGATTCCAGGGCGATACTTCTACGAGCAGTACTTC. Translated: CASSLIPGRYFYEQYF.

V usage is TRBV2 and J usage is TRBJ2-4; perhaps TRBD2 as D (6 bases). The CDR3 runs 13 residues. Germline V lookup: CDR1 SNHLY, CDR2 FYNNEI. V gave up 7 bases and J gave up 3 bases, with 10 bases separating them. The CDR3 loop reads CASMGGIKNIQYF. CDR3 nucleotides: TGTGCCAGCATGGGAGGAATCAAAAACATTCAGTACTTC. Full variable domain (outside the CDR3, taken from reference TRBV2 and TRBJ2-4): EPEVTQTPSHQVTQMGQEVILRCVPISNHLYFYWYRQILGQKVEFLVSFYNNEISEKSEIFDDQFSVERPDGSNFTLKIRSTKLEDSAMYFCASMGGIKNIQYFGAGTRLSVL.

V and J are TRBV6-6 and TRBJ1-1, with D uncertain. Germline loops: CDR1 MNHNY, CDR2 SVGAGI (reference sequence). The CDR3 covers 14 residues. With 0 bases removed from V and 4 bases from J, the gap between germline ends came to 9 bases. The chain's CDR3 is CASSYSTGVTEAFF. The CDR3 coding sequence is TGTGCCAGCAGTTACTCGACGGGAGTCACTGAAGCTTTCTTT.

The V and J genes are TRBV6-5 and TRBJ2-1, with D perhaps assigned TRBD1 or TRBD2 (5 bases each). Trimming removed 8 bases at V and 0 bases at J, with 11 bases between. The CDR3 runs 14 residues. CDR1 and CDR2 from the germline V gene are MNHEY and SVGAGI. In DNA form, the CDR3 reads TGTGCCAGCTGGGACCGGAGCTCCTACAATGAGCAGTTCTTC. Translated, it gives CASWDRSSYNEQFF.

The V gene is TRBV6-5, the J gene TRBJ1-3; no clear D gene. Trimming left V 6 bases short and J 0 bases short, with 12 bases between. Germline V gene data show CDR1 as MNHEY and CDR2 as SVGAGI. This CDR3 is built from 15 residues. The CDR3 DNA sequence: TGTGCCAGCAGGGGCCGGGCGAACTCTGGAAACACCATATATTTT. This translates into CASRGRANSGNTIYF.

The chain is built from TRBV3-1 (or the pseudogene TRBV3-2) and TRBJ2-5; 11 positions match TRBD2. With V trimmed by 1 base and J by 0 bases, 1 base remained unmatched. The CDR3 totals 16 residues. The V gene's germline CDR1 is LGHDT and CDR2 YNNKEL (reference sequence). The CDR3 region has the DNA TGTGCCAGCAGCCAAGTGACTAGCGGGAACCAAGAGACCCAGTACTTC. This gives the protein CASSQVTSGNQETQYF.

The chain joins TRBV19 to TRBJ2-7, with D unclear. CDR1 and CDR2 (germline): LNHDA, SQIVND (reference sequence). The CDR3 is 11 residues long. V was clipped by 0 bases and J by 10 bases, with 7 bases between them. The CDR3 protein is CASSIERQQYF. The CDR3, as DNA: TGTGCCAGTAGTATAGAGAGGCAACAGTACTTC.

This rearrangement joins TRBV28 to TRBJ1-5, with D maybe TRBD1 (5 bases). V dropped 7 bases and J dropped 8 bases, with 12 bases sitting between them. CDR1 and CDR2 (germline): MDHEN, SYDVKM. CDR3 length equals 12 residues. The DNA of the CDR3 is TGTGCCAGCACTCTGAAGGGGAAGCCCCAGCATTTT. Amino acid sequence: CASTLKGKPQHF.

The chain carries TRBV27 and TRBJ2-5; 7 nucleotides line up with TRBD1. After removal of 0 bases from V and 5 bases from J, the junction contained 6 bases not matched to a gene. Germline V gene lookup returns CDR1 MNHEY and CDR2 SMNVEV (reference sequence). CDR3 length: 15 amino acids. The CDR3 loop is CASSLSWGQWETQYF. DNA of the CDR3: TGTGCCAGCAGTTTATCGTGGGGACAGTGGGAGACCCAGTACTTC.

J is TRBJ2-1 and V is TRBV20-1; D unclear. The CDR3 length is 10 residues. The germline V gene has CDR1 DFQATT and CDR2 SNEGSKA (reference sequence). V was clipped by 3 bases and J by 10 bases, with 7 bases between them. The CDR3 loop reads CSARAWEQFF. Here the CDR3 DNA reads TGCAGTGCTAGGGCCTGGGAGCAGTTCTTC.

The V and J genes are TRBV7-2 and TRBJ2-3, with TRBD1 as a possible D gene (6 bases). CDR1 SGHTA and CDR2 FQGNSA come from the germline V gene. The CDR3 is made up of 15 amino acids. V was trimmed by 2 bases and J by 1 base, leaving 10 bases between them. Written as DNA, the CDR3 is TGTGCCAGCAGCTTAATGTCAGGGGGCACAGATACGCAGTATTTT. This gives the protein CASSLMSGGTDTQYF.

The rearrangement links TRBV2 to TRBJ2-7, with 10 nucleotides matching TRBD1. The CDR3 spans 12 residues. Germline V gene data show CDR1 as SNHLY and CDR2 as FYNNEI. With V trimmed by 8 bases and J by 6 bases, 4 bases remained unmatched. The DNA of the CDR3 is TGTGCCAGCGGGACAGGGGTTCGCGAGCAGTACTTC. Translation: CASGTGVREQYF.

The chain couples TRBV7-2 to TRBJ2-5, with D perhaps assigned TRBD1 or TRBD2 (6 bases each). The CDR3 has 14 residues. Germline loops: CDR1 SGHTA, CDR2 FQGNSA. The V end was cut by 0 bases, the J end by 5 bases, with 10 bases between. CDR3 coding DNA: TGTGCCAGCAGCTTAGCGTGGAGGGGGGAGACCCAGTACTTC. Encoded protein: CASSLAWRGETQYF.

The chain employs TRBV11-2 and TRBJ2-1; TRBD1 or TRBD2 may be the D gene (5 bases each). V shed 7 bases and J shed 7 bases, with 14 bases lying between them. The CDR3 is made up of 13 amino acids. Looked up from germline, CDR1 is SGHAT and CDR2 is FQNNGV. The CDR3 protein is CASNAGTGNEQFF. The CDR3 DNA sequence: TGTGCCAGCAATGCCGGGACCGGGAATGAGCAGTTCTTC.

The chain carries TRBV6-2 or TRBV6-3 and TRBJ2-2, with 7 bases aligning to TRBD2. The length of the CDR3 is 15 residues. V lost 4 bases to trimming and J lost 4 bases; unmatched junction nucleotides: 6. Looked up from germline, CDR1 is MNHEY and CDR2 is SVGEGT. The CDR3 here is CASSSGTISTGELFF. The CDR3 bases are TGTGCCAGCAGTTCGGGGACTATTTCCACCGGGGAGCTGTTTTTT.

This chain links TRBV5-1 with TRBJ2-7; 12 bases agree with TRBD1. This CDR3 has 15 residues. CDR1 SGHRS and CDR2 YFSETQ come from the germline V gene. V shed 0 bases and J 5 bases; nucleotides not matched to a gene: 3. The CDR3 loop is CASSLEGQGADEQYF. The CDR3 nucleotides read TGCGCCAGCAGCTTGGAGGGACAGGGGGCCGACGAGCAGTACTTC.

This clone came up once. The rearrangement uses TRBV2 and TRBJ2-5; D ambiguous. This CDR3 is 12 amino acids long. Germline V CDR1 and CDR2: SNHLY, FYNNEI. V was shortened by 3 bases and J by 9 bases, with 11 bases between the two germline ends. The CDR3 sequence: CASSDGDWSQYF. CDR3 nucleotides: TGTGCCAGCAGTGACGGAGATTGGTCCCAGTACTTC.

This clone has more than one count but fewer than ten. The chain has TRBV5-4 and TRBJ2-7; 7 nucleotides agree with TRBD1. From germline, CDR1 is SGHNT and CDR2 YYREEE (reference sequence). The CDR3 consists of 16 residues. V was pared by 0 bases and J by 2 bases, with 8 bases of the junction left unmatched. CDR3 residues: CASSLGKGAATYEQYF. CDR3 coding DNA: TGTGCCAGCAGCTTGGGGAAGGGGGCAGCAACCTACGAGCAGTACTTC. Complete variable domain (other parts from reference TRBV5-4 and TRBJ2-7): ETGVTQSPTHLIKTRGQQVTLRCSSQSGHNTVSWYQQALGQGPQFIFQYYREEENGRGNFPPRFSGLQFPNYSSELNVNALELDDSALYLCASSLGKGAATYEQYFGPGTRLTVT.

This chain joins TRBV3-1 (or the pseudogene TRBV3-2) and TRBJ2-5; 8 nucleotides line up with TRBD1. V was clipped by 1 base and J by 4 bases; unmatched bases: 8. Germline V CDR1 and CDR2: LGHDT, YNNKEL (reference sequence). The CDR3 is 16 residues long. CDR3 coding DNA: TGTGCCAGCAGCCAAGCGGGACGGACAGGGTCAGAGACCCAGTACTTC. Its protein product is CASSQAGRTGSETQYF.

This rearrangement joins TRBV18 to TRBJ2-3, with a weak D call TRBD2 (6 bases). Germline assignment: CDR1 KGHSH and CDR2 LQKENI. Between the trimmed V and J ends, which lost 3 bases and 5 bases, there was a span of 15 bases. This CDR3 region has 15 residues. CDR3 region: CASSPGGNWGDTQYF. In DNA form, the CDR3 reads TGTGCCAGCTCACCTGGGGGGAACTGGGGAGATACGCAGTATTTT.